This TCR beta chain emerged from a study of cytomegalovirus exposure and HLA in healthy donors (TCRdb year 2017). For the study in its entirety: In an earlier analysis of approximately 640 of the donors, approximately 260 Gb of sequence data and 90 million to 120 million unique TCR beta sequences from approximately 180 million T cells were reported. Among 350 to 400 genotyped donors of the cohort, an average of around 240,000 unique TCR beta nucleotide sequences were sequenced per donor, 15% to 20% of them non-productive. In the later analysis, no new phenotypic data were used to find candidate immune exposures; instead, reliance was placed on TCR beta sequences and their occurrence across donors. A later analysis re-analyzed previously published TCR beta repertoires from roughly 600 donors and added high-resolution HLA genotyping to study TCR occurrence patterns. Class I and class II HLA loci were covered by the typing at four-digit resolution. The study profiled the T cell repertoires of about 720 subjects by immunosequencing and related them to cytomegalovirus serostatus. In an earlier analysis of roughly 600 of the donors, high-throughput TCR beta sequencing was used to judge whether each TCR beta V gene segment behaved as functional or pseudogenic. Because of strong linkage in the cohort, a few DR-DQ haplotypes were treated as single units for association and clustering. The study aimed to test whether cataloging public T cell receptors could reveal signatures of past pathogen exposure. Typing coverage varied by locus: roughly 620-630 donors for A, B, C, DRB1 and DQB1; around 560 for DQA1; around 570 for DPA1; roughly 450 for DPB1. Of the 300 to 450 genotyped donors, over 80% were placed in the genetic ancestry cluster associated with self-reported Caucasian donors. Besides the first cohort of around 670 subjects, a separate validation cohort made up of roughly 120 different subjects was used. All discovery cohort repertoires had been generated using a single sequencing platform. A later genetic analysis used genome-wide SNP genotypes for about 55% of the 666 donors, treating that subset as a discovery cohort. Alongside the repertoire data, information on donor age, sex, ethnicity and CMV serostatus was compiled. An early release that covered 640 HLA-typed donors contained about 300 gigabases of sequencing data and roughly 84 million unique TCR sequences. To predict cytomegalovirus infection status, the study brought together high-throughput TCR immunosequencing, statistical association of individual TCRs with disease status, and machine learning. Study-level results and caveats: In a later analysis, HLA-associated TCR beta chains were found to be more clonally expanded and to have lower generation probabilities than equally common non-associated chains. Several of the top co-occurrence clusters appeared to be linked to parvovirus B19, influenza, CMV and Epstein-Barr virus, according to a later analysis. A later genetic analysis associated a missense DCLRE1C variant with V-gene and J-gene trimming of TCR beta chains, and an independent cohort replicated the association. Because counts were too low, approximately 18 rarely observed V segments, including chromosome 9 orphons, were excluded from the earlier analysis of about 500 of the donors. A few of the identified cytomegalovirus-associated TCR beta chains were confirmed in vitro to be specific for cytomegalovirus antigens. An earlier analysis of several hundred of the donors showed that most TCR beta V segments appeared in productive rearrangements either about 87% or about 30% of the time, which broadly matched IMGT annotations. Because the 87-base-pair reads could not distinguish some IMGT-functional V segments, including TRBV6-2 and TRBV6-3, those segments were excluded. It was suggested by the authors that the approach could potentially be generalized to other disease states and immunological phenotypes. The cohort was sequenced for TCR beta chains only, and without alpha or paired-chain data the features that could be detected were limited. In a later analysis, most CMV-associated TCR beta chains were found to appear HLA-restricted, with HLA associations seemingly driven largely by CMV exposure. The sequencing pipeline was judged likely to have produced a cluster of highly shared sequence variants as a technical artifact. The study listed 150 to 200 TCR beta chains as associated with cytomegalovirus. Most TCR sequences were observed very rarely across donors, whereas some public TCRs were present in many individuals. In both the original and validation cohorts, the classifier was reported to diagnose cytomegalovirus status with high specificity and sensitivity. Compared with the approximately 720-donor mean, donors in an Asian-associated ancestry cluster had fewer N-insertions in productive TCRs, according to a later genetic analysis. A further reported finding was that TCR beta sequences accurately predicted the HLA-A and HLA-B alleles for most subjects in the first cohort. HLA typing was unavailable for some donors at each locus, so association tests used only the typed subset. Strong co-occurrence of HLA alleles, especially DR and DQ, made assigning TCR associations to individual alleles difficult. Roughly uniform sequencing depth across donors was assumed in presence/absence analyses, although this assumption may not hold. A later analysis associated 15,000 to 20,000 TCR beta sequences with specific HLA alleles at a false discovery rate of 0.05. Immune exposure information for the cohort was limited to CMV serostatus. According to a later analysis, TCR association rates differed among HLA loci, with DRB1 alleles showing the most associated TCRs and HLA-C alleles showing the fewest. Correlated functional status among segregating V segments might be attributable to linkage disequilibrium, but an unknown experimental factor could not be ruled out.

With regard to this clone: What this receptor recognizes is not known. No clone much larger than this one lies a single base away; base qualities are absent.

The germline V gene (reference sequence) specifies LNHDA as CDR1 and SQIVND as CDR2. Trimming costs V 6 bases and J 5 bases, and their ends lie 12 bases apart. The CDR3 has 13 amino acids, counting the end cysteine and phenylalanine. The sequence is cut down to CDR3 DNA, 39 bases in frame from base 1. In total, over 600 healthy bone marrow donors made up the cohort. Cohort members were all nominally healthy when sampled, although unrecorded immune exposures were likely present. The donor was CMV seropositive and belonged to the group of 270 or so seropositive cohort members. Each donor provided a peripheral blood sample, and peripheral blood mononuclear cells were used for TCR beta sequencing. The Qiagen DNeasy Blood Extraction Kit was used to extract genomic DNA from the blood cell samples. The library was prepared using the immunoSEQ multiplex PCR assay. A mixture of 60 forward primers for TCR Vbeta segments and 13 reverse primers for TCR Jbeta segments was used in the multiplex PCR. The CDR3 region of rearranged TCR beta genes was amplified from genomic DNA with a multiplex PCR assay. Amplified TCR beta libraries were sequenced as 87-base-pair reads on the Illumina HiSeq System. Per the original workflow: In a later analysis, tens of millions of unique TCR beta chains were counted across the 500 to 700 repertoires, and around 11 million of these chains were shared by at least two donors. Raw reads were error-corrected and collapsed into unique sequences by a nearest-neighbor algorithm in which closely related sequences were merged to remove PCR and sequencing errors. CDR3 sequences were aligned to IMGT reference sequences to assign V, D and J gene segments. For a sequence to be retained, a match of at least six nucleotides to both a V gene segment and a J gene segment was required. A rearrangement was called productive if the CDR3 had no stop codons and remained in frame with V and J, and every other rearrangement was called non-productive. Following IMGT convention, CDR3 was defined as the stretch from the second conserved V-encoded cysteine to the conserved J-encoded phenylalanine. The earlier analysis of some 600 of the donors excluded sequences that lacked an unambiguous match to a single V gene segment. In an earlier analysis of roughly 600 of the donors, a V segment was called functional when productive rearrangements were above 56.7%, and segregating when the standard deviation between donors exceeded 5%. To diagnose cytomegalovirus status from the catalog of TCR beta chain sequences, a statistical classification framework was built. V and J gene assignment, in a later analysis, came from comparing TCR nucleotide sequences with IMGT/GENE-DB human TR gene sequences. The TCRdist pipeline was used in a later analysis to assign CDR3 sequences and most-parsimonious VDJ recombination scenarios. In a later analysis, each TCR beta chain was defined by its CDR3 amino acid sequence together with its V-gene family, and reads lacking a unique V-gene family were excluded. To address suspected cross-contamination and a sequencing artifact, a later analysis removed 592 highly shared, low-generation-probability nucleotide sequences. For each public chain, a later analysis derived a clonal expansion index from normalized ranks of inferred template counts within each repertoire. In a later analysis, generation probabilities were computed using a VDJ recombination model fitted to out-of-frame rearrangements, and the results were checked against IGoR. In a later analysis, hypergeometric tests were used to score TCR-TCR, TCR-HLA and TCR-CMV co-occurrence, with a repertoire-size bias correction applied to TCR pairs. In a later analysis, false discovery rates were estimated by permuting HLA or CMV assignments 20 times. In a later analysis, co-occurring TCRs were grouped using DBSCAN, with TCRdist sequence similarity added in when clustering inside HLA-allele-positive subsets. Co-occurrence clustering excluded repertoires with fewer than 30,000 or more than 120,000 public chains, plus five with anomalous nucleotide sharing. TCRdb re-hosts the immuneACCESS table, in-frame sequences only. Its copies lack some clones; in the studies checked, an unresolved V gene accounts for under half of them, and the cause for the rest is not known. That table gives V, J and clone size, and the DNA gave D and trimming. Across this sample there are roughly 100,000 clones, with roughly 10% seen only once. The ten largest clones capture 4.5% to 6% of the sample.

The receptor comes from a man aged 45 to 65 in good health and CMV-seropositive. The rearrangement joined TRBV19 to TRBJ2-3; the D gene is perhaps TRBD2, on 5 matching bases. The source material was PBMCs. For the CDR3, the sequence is CASSLSGGDTQYF. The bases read TGTGCCAGTAGCCTTAGTGGAGGAGATACGCAGTATTTT.